This TCR beta chain was profiled in a study of naive and memory T cell subsets. The beta constant-region primer was an equimolar mix of two oligonucleotides covering TRBC1 and TRBC2. One entry per CDR3 protein, called by TCRdb with MiXCR from the UMI-ligation and nested PCR reads. The sample consists of 120,000 to 150,000 distinct CDR3 sequences, about 17% of them appearing once. The V end was cut by 4 bases, the J end by 4 bases, with 11 bases between. Germline CDR1 reads SGHTA; CDR2 reads FQGNSA. The CDR3 contains 14 residues. What was sequenced was naive CD4+ T cells from blood. The clonotype comes from a human donor in good health. The chain has TRBV7-2 and TRBJ1-3, with a weak D call TRBD1 (5 bases). The chain's CDR3 is CASSYTTGGNTIYF. The CDR3 region has the DNA TGTGCCAGCAGCTATACAACAGGAGGAAACACCATATATTTT.